Below, one TCR beta chain is given with its context. Its cognate antigen is unknown. This sample is drawn from a study of T cells after posttransplantation cyclophosphamide. The study, taken as a whole, reports: Later blood repertoires were often dominated by clones from the donor CD8+ memory compartment. Tissue-infiltrating T cells from skin or gut overlapped little with blood T cells. After PTCy, TRB diversity resembled that of CNI/methotrexate controls.

Clones were sequenced by immunoSEQ multiplex PCR, and TCRdb holds only the in-frame ones, with some missing. The sample holds around 3,000 clones, approximately 57% seen once. Germline CDR1 MNHNS, CDR2 SASEGT. The CDR3 runs 14 residues. The V gene lost 5 bases and the J gene lost 3 bases, with 14 bases spanning the gap. The chain couples TRBV6-1 to TRBJ2-7; TRBD1 might be the D (5 bases). This sequence originates from a woman aged 25 to 45 in good health and a related stem cell transplant donor. Sequencing was done on a sample of memory CD8+ T cells sorted from blood. The DNA for the CDR3 is TGTGCCAGCAGTCCCACAGGACCCCACTACGAGCAGTACTTC. This codes for CASSPTGPHYEQYF.